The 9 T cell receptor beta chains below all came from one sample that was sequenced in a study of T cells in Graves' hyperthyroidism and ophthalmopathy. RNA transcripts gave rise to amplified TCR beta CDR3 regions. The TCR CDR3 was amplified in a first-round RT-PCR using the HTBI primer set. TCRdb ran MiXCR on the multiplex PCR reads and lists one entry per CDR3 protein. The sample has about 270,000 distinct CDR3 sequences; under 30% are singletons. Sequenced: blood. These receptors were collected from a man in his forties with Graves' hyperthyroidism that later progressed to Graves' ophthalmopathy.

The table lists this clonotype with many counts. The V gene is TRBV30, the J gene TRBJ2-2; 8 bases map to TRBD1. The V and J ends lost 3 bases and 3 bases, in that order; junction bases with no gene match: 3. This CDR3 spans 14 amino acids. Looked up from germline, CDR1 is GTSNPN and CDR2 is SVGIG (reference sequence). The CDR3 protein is CAWRTRGHTGELFF. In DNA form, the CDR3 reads TGTGCCTGGAGAACCAGGGGGCACACCGGGGAGCTGTTTTTT.

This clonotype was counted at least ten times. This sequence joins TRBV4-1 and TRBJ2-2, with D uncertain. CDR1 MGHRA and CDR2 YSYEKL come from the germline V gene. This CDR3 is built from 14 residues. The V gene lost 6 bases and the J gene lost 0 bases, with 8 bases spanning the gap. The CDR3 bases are TGCGCCAGCAGACGGAATACGAACACCGGGGAGCTGTTTTTT. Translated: CASRRNTNTGELFF.

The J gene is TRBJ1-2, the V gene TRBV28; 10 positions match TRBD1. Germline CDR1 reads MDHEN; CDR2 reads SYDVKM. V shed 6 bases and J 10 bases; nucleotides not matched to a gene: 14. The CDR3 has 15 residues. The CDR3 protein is CASSFGTGAYGDYTF. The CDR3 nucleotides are TGTGCCAGCAGCTTCGGGACAGGGGCGTACGGTGACTACACCTTC.

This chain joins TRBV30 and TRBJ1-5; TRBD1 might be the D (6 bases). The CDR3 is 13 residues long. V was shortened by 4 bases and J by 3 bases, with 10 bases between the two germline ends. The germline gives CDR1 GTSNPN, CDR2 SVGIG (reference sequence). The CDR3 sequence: CAWTQGPNQPQHF. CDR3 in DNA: TGTGCCTGGACACAGGGCCCCAATCAGCCCCAGCATTTT.

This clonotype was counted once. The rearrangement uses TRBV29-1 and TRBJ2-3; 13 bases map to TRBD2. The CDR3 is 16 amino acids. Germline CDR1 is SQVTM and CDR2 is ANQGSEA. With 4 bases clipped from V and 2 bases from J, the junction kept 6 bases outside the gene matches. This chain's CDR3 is CSVARTSGRATDTQYF. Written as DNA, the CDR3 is TGCAGCGTTGCCAGGACTAGCGGGAGAGCCACAGATACGCAGTATTTT.

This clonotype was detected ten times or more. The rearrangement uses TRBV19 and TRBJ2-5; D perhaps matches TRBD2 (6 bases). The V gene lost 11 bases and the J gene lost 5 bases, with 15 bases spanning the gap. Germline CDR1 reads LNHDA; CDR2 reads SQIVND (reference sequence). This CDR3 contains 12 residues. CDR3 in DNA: TGTGCCTGCGGGGCGATGGGGGAGACCCAGTACTTC. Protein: CACGAMGETQYF. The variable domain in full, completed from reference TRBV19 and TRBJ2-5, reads DGGITQSPKYLFRKEGQNVTLSCEQNLNHDAMYWYRQDPGQGLRLIYYSQIVNDFQKGDIAEGYSVSREKKESFPLTVTSAQKNPTAFYLCACGAMGETQYFGPGTRLLVL.

CDR3 nucleotides: TGTGCCAGCAGTAAACACGGACAGGGACCCGCCTACGAGCAGTACTTC. Translating it yields CASSKHGQGPAYEQYF. V is TRBV6-1 and J is TRBJ2-7; 8 positions agree with TRBD1. CDR3 length equals 16 residues. Trimming removed 5 bases from V and 2 bases from J; junction bases left unmatched: 11. The germline V gene has CDR1 MNHNS and CDR2 SASEGT.

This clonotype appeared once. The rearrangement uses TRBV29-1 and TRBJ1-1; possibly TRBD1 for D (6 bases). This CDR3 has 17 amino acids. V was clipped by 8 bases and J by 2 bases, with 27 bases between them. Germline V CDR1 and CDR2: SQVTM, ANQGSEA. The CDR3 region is CSTTIPGQRGVNTEAFF. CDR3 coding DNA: TGCAGCACCACCATCCCGGGACAAAGGGGGGTTAACACTGAAGCTTTCTTT.

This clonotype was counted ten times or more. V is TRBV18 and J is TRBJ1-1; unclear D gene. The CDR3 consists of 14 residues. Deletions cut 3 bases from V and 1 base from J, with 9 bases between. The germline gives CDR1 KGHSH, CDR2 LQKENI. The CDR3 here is CASSPLGGNTEAFF. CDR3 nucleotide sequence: TGTGCCAGCTCACCCTTGGGCGGGAACACTGAAGCTTTCTTT.